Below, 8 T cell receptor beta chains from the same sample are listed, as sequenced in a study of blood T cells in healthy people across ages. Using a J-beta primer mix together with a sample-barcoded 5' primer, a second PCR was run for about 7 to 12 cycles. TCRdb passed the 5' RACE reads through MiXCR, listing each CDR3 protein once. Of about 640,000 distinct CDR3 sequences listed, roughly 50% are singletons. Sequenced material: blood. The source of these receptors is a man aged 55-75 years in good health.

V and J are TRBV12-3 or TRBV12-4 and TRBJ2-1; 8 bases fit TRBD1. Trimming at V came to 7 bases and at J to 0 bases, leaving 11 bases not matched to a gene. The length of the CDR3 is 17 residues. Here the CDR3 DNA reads TGTGCCAGCACCAAAGGGACAGGTCCCCGCTCCTACAATGAGCAGTTCTTC. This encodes CASTKGTGPRSYNEQFF.

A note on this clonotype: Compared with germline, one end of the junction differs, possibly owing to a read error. CDR3 sequence reads: CASSYPLPGVRYEQYF. The CDR3 DNA is TGTGCCAGTAGTTATCCCCTGCCAGGGGTTCGATACGAGCAGTACTTC. The V and J genes are TRBV6-9 and TRBJ2-1; possibly TRBD1 for D (6 bases). Matching the DNA end better, TRBJ2-7 makes the J call doubtful. This CDR3 is built from 16 residues. Per germline, CDR1 MNHGY and CDR2 SVAAGI.

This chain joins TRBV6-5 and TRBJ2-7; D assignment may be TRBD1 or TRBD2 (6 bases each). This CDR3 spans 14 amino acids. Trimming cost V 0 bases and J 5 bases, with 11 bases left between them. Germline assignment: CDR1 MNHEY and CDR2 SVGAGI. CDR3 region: CASSYSGGSDEQYF. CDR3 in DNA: TGTGCCAGCAGTTACTCGGGGGGCTCGGACGAGCAGTACTTC.

The CDR3 is CASSSQGYNSPLHF. DNA of the CDR3: TGTGCCAGCAGCTCCCAGGGGTATAATTCACCCCTCCACTTT. The chain couples TRBV7-9 to TRBJ1-6, with D perhaps TRBD1 (6 bases). V dropped 4 bases and J dropped 4 bases, with 8 bases sitting between them. The CDR3 loop spans 14 amino acids. From germline, CDR1 is SEHNR and CDR2 FQNEAQ (reference sequence). Looking up the rest from reference TRBV7-9 and TRBJ1-6 gives the full variable domain: DTGVSQNPRHKITKRGQNVTFRCDPISEHNRLYWYRQTLGQGPEFLTYFQNEAQLEKSRLLSDRFSAERPKGSFSTLEIQRTEQGDSAMYLCASSSQGYNSPLHFGNGTRLTVT.

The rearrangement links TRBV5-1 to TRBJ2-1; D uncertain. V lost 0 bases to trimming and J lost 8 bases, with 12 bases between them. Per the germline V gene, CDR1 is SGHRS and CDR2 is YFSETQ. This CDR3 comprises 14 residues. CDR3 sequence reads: CASSLDVSGDEQFF. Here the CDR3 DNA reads TGCGCCAGCAGCTTGGACGTAAGTGGCGATGAGCAGTTCTTC.

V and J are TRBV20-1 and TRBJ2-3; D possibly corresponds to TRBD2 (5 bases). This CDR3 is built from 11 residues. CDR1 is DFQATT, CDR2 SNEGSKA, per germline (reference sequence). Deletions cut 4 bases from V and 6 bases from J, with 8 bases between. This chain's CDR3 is CSATERDTQYF. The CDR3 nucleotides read TGCAGTGCTACGGAGCGGGATACGCAGTATTTT.

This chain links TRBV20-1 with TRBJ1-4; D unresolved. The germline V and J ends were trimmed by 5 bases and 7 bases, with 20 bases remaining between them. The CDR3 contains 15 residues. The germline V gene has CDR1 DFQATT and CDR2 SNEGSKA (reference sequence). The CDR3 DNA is TGCAGTGCTCTGATTTCATGGGGAATTCGTGAAAAACTGTTTTTT. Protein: CSALISWGIREKLFF.

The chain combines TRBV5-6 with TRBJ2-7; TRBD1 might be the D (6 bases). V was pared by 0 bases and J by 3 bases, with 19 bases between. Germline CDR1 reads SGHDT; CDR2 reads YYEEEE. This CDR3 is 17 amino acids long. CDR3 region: CASSLVLLQGWGYEQYF. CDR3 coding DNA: TGTGCCAGCAGCTTGGTTTTATTACAGGGATGGGGCTACGAGCAGTACTTC. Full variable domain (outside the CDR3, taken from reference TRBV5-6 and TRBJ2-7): DAGVTQSPTHLIKTRGQQVTLRCSPKSGHDTVSWYQQALGQGPQFIFQYYEEEERQRGNFPDRFSGHQFPNYSSELNVNALLLGDSALYLCASSLVLLQGWGYEQYFGPGTRLTVT.